Following are 22 T cell receptor beta chains from one sample sequenced in a study of shared clonotypes between healthy human individuals. CD8 cells classed as naive were CD45RO-negative and positively selected for CCR7, excluding terminally differentiated effector memory CD45RA+ cells. Libraries were prepared by immunoSEQ multiplex PCR; TCRdb keeps only in-frame clonotypes and omits some of them. This table has roughly 2 million clones, roughly 94% appearing once. Sequenced: naive CD8+ T cells sorted from blood. These receptors were taken from a man younger than 35 in good health.

The rearrangement uses TRBV6-5 and TRBJ1-2, with D maybe TRBD1 (5 bases). The CDR3 is 16 residues long. The V gene's germline CDR1 is MNHEY and CDR2 SVGAGI. Trimming pared 0 bases from V and 5 bases from J, leaving 16 bases between. The CDR3 coding sequence is TGTGCCAGCAGTTACTCGAGATCGACAGAGTTTTATGGCTACACCTTC. Residues: CASSYSRSTEFYGYTF.

The CDR3 loop reads CASSLEEHWNYGYTF. The CDR3 DNA is TGTGCCAGCAGCTTAGAGGAGCATTGGAACTATGGCTACACCTTC. The chain has TRBV13 and TRBJ1-2, with D unresolved. CDR1 is PRHDT, CDR2 FYEKMQ, per germline (reference sequence). The length of the CDR3 is 15 residues. Trimming shortened V by 1 base and J by 2 bases, and 11 bases separated the two germline ends.

This rearrangement joins TRBV4-1 to TRBJ2-7; 10 nucleotides agree with TRBD2. This CDR3 is 15 amino acids long. Germline assignment: CDR1 MGHRA and CDR2 YSYEKL. J was trimmed by 0 bases and V by 4 bases; bases with no gene match: 3. The CDR3 loop is CASSPGLAASYEQYF. The CDR3 DNA follows: TGCGCCAGCAGCCCAGGACTAGCGGCCTCCTACGAGCAGTACTTC.

The chain has TRBV30 and TRBJ2-5, with TRBD2 matching 7 bases. V shed 3 bases, J shed 6 bases, and the junction held 4 bases outside the gene matches. The CDR3 runs to 12 residues. CDR1 and CDR2 (germline): GTSNPN, SVGIG (reference sequence). CDR3: CAWSLLAQTQYF. DNA for the CDR3: TGTGCCTGGAGCCTACTAGCGCAGACCCAGTACTTC.

This rearrangement joins TRBV5-4 to TRBJ2-7, with D possibly matching TRBD1 (5 bases). Trimming pared 1 base from V and 2 bases from J, leaving 10 bases between. Germline V gene data show CDR1 as SGHNT and CDR2 as YYREEE (reference sequence). The CDR3 consists of 14 residues. The CDR3 is CASSLSQGTYEQYF. The DNA of the CDR3 is TGTGCCAGCAGCTTGAGCCAGGGAACCTACGAGCAGTACTTC. Filled out from reference TRBV5-4 and TRBJ2-7, the complete variable domain reads ETGVTQSPTHLIKTRGQQVTLRCSSQSGHNTVSWYQQALGQGPQFIFQYYREEENGRGNFPPRFSGLQFPNYSSELNVNALELDDSALYLCASSLSQGTYEQYFGPGTRLTVT.

This chain joins TRBV4-1 and TRBJ1-6; the D gene is possibly TRBD1 (6 bases). V lost 4 bases to trimming and J lost 1 base, with 14 bases between them. CDR3 size: 17 residues. Germline V gives CDR1 MGHRA, CDR2 YSYEKL. CDR3 in amino acids: CASSPTRQVSYNSPLHF. The CDR3 nucleotides read TGCGCCAGCAGCCCCACTAGACAGGTATCCTATAATTCACCCCTCCACTTT.

On this clone itself: Other DNA sequences of this sample code for an identical CDR3. The chain combines TRBV6-5 with TRBJ2-1; maybe TRBD2 (6 bases). Trimming cost V 0 bases and J 2 bases, with 11 bases left between them. Germline loops: CDR1 MNHEY, CDR2 SVGAGI. The CDR3 runs 16 residues. The DNA for the CDR3 is TGTGCCAGCAGTTACTCGACGGGAGAGACCTACAATGAGCAGTTCTTC. The encoded protein is CASSYSTGETYNEQFF.

The rearrangement uses TRBV10-1 and TRBJ2-1; the match to TRBD2 covers 8 bases. Unmatched junction bases numbered 9, after V lost 0 bases and J lost 8 bases. Germline V gene data show CDR1 as WNHNN and CDR2 as SYGVQD (reference sequence). The CDR3 runs 16 residues. The CDR3 DNA reads as TGCGCCAGCAGTGAGTCGGGGCGGGAGGTGCTCCATGAGCAGTTCTTC. It translates to CASSESGREVLHEQFF.

The CDR3 region has the DNA TGTGCCAGCAGTGAAGAGAGGACCCACTATGGCTACACCTTC. It specifies CASSEERTHYGYTF. This chain links TRBV6-1 with TRBJ1-2, with unresolved D. CDR1 is MNHNS and CDR2 is SASEGT in the germline V gene. The germline V and J ends were trimmed by 1 base and 3 bases, with 9 bases remaining between them. CDR3 size: 14 residues.

The V and J genes are TRBV29-1 and TRBJ2-3; 8 nucleotides align to TRBD1. From germline, CDR1 is SQVTM and CDR2 ANQGSEA. J was trimmed by 9 bases and V by 3 bases; bases with no gene match: 11. The CDR3 runs to 14 residues. The CDR3 sequence: CSVDLGQGAGTQYF. CDR3 DNA sequence: TGCAGCGTTGACTTGGGGCAGGGGGCGGGCACGCAGTATTTT.

The chain carries TRBV6-1 and TRBJ1-4, with 9 bases that match TRBD1. This CDR3 has 15 amino acids. The trim removed 3 bases at V and 7 bases at J, leaving 6 bases unmatched. Germline CDR1 reads MNHNS; CDR2 reads SASEGT. This chain's CDR3 is CASSESTGGREKLFF. CDR3 coding DNA: TGTGCCAGCAGTGAGTCGACAGGGGGACGTGAAAAACTGTTTTTT.

The chain has TRBV5-6 and TRBJ2-5; possibly TRBD2 for D (6 bases). Germline CDR1 SGHDT, CDR2 YYEEEE. V shed 4 bases and J shed 2 bases, with 15 bases lying between them. The CDR3 is 15 residues long. CDR3 amino acids: CASSAWGVLQETQYF. The CDR3 DNA is TGTGCCAGCAGCGCCTGGGGGGTCCTACAAGAGACCCAGTACTTC.

The chain employs TRBV4-1 and TRBJ2-1, with D perhaps TRBD2 (5 bases). Germline CDR1 is MGHRA and CDR2 is YSYEKL. The CDR3 is made up of 13 amino acids. V was cut by 5 bases and J by 3 bases, with 8 bases left in between. The CDR3: CASSGGGYNEQFF. In nucleotides, the CDR3 is TGCGCCAGCAGCGGAGGAGGCTACAATGAGCAGTTCTTC.

This chain connects TRBV6-1 to TRBJ1-1; D is uncertain. The CDR3 totals 13 residues. Trimming pared 2 bases from V and 1 base from J, leaving 5 bases between. CDR1 is MNHNS, CDR2 SASEGT, per germline. Written as DNA, the CDR3 is TGTGCCAGCAGTGAAACAGAGAACACTGAAGCTTTCTTT. Protein sequence: CASSETENTEAFF.

The chain links TRBV6-1 to TRBJ2-5; D uncertain. This CDR3 region has 12 residues. Deletions cut 7 bases from V and 0 bases from J, with 6 bases between. Germline CDR1 MNHNS, CDR2 SASEGT. The CDR3 region is CASTKYQETQYF. Written as DNA, the CDR3 is TGTGCCAGCACGAAGTACCAAGAGACCCAGTACTTC.

The chain joins TRBV27 to TRBJ2-7; D may be TRBD1 (7 bases). This CDR3 contains 15 residues. Germline loops: CDR1 MNHEY, CDR2 SMNVEV (reference sequence). The V and J ends lost 6 bases and 2 bases respectively, with 17 bases between them. Here the CDR3 DNA reads TGTGCCAGCAGCTACGGAGGGGGCCATACCTACGAGCAGTACTTC. As protein: CASSYGGGHTYEQYF.

This chain uses TRBV13 with TRBJ1-4; the D is unclear. Germline values: CDR1 PRHDT, CDR2 FYEKMQ (reference sequence). Deletions cut 4 bases from V and 5 bases from J, with 17 bases between. The CDR3 covers 16 residues. CDR3 nucleotide sequence: TGTGCCAGCAGCTCATTCGGCACGGACGGGAATGAAAAACTGTTTTTT. Its protein is CASSSFGTDGNEKLFF.

This chain uses TRBV4-1 with TRBJ2-1; 7 nucleotides match TRBD1. V lost 1 base to trimming and J lost 9 bases; unmatched junction nucleotides: 9. The CDR3 consists of 15 residues. The V gene's germline CDR1 is MGHRA and CDR2 YSYEKL. CDR3 residues: CASSQVQGRGSEQFF. The CDR3 DNA follows: TGCGCCAGCAGCCAAGTACAGGGGAGAGGCTCTGAGCAGTTCTTC.

The chain joins TRBV2 to TRBJ2-7; D is perhaps TRBD1 (6 bases). CDR1 SNHLY and CDR2 FYNNEI come from the germline V gene. V lost 3 bases to trimming and J lost 1 base, with 13 bases between them. This CDR3 contains 15 residues. In DNA, the CDR3 is TGTGCCAGCAGTGATCCAGGGGCTGCATCCTACGAGCAGTACTTC. Protein product: CASSDPGAASYEQYF.

A word on this clone: The same CDR3 is also encoded by other DNA sequences in this sample. The chain combines TRBV5-4 with TRBJ2-5; 14 bases match TRBD2. Germline V lookup: CDR1 SGHNT, CDR2 YYREEE (reference sequence). This CDR3 spans 15 amino acids. V gave up 4 bases and J gave up 4 bases; unmatched junction bases: 3. This CDR3 is CASSPGLAGGETQYF. CDR3 DNA: TGTGCCAGCAGCCCAGGACTAGCGGGAGGAGAGACCCAGTACTTC.

This chain links TRBV30 with TRBJ2-1, with 12 bases that match TRBD2. With V trimmed by 5 bases and J by 9 bases, 8 bases remained unmatched. Germline V gene lookup returns CDR1 GTSNPN and CDR2 SVGIG (reference sequence). This CDR3 spans 14 amino acids. CDR3 loop: CAWGRLAGEGEQFF. The CDR3 coding sequence is TGTGCCTGGGGCCGACTAGCGGGAGAGGGTGAGCAGTTCTTC.

The table lists this clone with a few counts. This chain links TRBV5-4 with TRBJ2-2; D remains unclear. Trimming removed 0 bases from V and 0 bases from J, with 6 bases in between. This CDR3 region has 15 residues. Germline V gene data show CDR1 as SGHNT and CDR2 as YYREEE (reference sequence). The CDR3 region is CASSLGASNTGELFF. The CDR3, as DNA: TGTGCCAGCAGCTTGGGGGCGTCGAACACCGGGGAGCTGTTTTTT.